The table lists the clone carrying this T cell receptor beta chain with a count of one. The repertoire was sequenced with immunoSEQ multiplex PCR; TCRdb's copy has only in-frame clones and lacks some. Here the sample spans tens of thousands of clones, about 91% being singletons. These data belong to a study of T cell changes during pregnancy in multiple sclerosis. With 6 bases clipped from V and 9 bases from J, the junction kept 6 bases outside the gene matches. Looked up from germline, CDR1 is MNHEY and CDR2 is SMNVEV (reference sequence). This CDR3 is built from 14 residues. This chain uses TRBV27 with TRBJ2-1; TRBD2 matches 12 bases. Specimen: CD4+ T cells from peripheral blood mononuclear cells, collected after pregnancy. This TCR came from a female donor in good health, enrolled as a control in a pregnancy study. The CDR3 sequence is CASSPSGRASEQFF. In DNA form, the CDR3 reads TGTGCCAGCAGCCCTAGCGGGAGGGCCAGTGAGCAGTTCTTC.